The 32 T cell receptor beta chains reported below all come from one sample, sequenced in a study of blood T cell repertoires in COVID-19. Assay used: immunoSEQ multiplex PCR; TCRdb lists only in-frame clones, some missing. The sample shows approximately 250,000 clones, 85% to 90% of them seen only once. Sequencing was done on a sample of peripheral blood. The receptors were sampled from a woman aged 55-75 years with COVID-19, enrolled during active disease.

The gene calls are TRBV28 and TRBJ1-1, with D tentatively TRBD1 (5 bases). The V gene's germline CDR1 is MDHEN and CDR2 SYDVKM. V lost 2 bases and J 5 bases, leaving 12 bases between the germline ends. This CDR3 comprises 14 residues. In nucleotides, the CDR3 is TGTGCCAGCAGTTTAACAAGGGGTGTGACTGAAGCTTTCTTT. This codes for CASSLTRGVTEAFF.

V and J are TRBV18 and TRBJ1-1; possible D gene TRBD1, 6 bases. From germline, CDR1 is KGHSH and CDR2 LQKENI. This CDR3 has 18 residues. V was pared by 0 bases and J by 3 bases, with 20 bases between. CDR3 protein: CASSPPLGGGAGDTEAFF. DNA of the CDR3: TGTGCCAGCTCACCACCGCTAGGGGGTGGGGCTGGGGACACTGAAGCTTTCTTT.

CDR3 DNA sequence: TGTGCCACCAGCAGAGCCCAGGGGGGCTACGAGCAGTACTTC. Protein sequence: CATSRAQGGYEQYF. This chain connects TRBV15 to TRBJ2-7; D may be TRBD1 (7 bases). The germline V and J ends were trimmed by 1 base and 3 bases, with 10 bases remaining between them. Germline values: CDR1 LNHNV, CDR2 YYDKDF (reference sequence). The CDR3 runs to 14 residues.

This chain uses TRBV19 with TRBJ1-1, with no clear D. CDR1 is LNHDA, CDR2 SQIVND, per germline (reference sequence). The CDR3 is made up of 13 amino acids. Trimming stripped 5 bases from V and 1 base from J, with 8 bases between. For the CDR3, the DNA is TGTGCCAGTAGTTTGAGGGCGAACACTGAAGCTTTCTTT. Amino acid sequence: CASSLRANTEAFF.

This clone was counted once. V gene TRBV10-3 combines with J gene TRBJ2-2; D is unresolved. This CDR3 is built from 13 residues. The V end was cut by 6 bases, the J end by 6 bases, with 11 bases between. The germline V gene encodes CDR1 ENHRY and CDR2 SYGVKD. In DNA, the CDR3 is TGTGCCATCAGAGCGCCAGCAGCCGGGGAGCTGTTTTTT. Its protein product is CAIRAPAAGELFF.

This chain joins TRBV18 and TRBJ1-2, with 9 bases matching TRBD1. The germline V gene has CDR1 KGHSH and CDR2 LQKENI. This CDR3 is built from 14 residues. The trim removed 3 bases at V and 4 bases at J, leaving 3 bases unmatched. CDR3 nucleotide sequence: TGTGCCAGCTCACCTGCGGACAGGGGCTATGGCTACACCTTC. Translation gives CASSPADRGYGYTF.

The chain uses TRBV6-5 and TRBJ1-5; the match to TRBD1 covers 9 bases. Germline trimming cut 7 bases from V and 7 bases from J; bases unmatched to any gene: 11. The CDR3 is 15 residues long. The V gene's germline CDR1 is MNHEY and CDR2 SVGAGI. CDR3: CASTMGQGRDQPQHF. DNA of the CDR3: TGTGCCAGCACTATGGGACAGGGACGGGACCAGCCCCAGCATTTT.

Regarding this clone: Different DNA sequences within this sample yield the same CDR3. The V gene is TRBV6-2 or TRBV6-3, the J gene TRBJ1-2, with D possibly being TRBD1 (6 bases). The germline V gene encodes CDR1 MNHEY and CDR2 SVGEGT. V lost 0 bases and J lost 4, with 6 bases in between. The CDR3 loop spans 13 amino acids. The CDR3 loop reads CASSYSRGYGYTF. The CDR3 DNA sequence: TGTGCCAGCAGTTACTCCAGGGGCTATGGCTACACCTTC.

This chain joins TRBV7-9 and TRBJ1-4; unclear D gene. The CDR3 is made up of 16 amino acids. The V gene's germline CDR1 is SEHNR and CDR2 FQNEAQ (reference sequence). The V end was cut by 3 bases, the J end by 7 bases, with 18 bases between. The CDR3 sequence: CASSFSTAKGGEKLFF. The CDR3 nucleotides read TGTGCCAGCAGCTTCTCCACAGCCAAAGGTGGTGAAAAACTGTTTTTT.

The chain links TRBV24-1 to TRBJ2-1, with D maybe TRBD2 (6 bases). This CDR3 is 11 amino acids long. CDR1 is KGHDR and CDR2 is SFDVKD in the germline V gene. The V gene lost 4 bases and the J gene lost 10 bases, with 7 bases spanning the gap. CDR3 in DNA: TGTGCCACCAGTGACGGGAGCGAGCAGTTCTTC. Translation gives CATSDGSEQFF.

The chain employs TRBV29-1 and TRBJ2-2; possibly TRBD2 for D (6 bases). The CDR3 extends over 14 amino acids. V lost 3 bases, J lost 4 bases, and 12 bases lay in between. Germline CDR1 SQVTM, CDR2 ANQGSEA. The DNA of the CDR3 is TGCAGCGTTGACGGGCAGGGAGGCACCGGGGAGCTGTTTTTT. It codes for CSVDGQGGTGELFF.

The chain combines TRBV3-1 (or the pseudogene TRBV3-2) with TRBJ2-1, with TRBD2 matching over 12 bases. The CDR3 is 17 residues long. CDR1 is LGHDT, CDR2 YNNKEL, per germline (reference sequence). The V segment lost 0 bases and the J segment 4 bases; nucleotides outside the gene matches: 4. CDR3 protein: CASSQEGLAGGYNEQFF. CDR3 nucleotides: TGTGCCAGCAGCCAAGAGGGGCTAGCGGGAGGGTACAATGAGCAGTTCTTC.

The CDR3 spells CASSLEGLAGGLGTDTQYF. The DNA of the CDR3 is TGCGCCAGCAGCTTGGAGGGACTAGCGGGAGGTCTCGGCACAGATACGCAGTATTTT. This chain links TRBV5-1 with TRBJ2-3, with 15 bases that match TRBD2. The CDR3 is 19 amino acids. Germline CDR1 is SGHRS and CDR2 is YFSETQ. J lost 1 base, V lost 0 bases, and 6 bases had no gene match.

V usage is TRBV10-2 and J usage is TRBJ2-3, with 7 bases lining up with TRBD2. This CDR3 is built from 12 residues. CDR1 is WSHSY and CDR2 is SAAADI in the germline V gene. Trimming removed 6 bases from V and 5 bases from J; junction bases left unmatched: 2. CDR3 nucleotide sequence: TGCGCCAGCAGACCGGGAGGAGATACGCAGTATTTT. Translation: CASRPGGDTQYF.

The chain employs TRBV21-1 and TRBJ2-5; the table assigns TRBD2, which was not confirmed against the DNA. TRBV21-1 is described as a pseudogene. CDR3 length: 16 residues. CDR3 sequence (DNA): TGTGCCAGCATCTTCTCGGTTGAGTTAATGTTCGAGACCCAGTACTTC. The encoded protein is CASIFSVELMFETQYF.

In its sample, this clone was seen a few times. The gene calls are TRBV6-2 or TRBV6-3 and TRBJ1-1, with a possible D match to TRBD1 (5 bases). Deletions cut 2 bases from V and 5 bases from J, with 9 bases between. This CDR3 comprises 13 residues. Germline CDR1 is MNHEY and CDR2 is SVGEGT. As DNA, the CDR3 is TGTGCCAGCAGTTACGGGACTGGAACTGAAGCTTTCTTT. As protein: CASSYGTGTEAFF.

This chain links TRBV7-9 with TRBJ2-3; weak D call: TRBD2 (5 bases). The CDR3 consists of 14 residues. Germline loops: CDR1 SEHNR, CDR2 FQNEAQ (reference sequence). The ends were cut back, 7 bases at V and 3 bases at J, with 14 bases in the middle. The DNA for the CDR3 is TGTGCCAGCAACTGGGGAGCTCGTACAGATACGCAGTATTTT. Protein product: CASNWGARTDTQYF.

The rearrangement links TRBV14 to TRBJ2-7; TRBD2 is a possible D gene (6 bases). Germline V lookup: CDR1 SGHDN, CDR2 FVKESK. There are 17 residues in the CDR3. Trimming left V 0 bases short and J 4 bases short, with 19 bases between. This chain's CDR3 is CASSQDGGSGDFYEQYF. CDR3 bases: TGTGCCAGCAGCCAAGATGGTGGTAGCGGAGACTTTTACGAGCAGTACTTC.

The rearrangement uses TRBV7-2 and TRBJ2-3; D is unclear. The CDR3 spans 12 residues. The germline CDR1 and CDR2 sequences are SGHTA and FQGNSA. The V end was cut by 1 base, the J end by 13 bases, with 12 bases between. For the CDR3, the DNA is TGTGCCAGCAGCTTAGACTCCCACCGAAAGTATTTT. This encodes CASSLDSHRKYF.

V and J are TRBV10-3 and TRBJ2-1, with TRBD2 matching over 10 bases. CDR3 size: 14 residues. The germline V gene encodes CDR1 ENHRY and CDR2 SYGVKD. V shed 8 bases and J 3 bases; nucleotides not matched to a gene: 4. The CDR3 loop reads CAIRTSGSYNEQFF. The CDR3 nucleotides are TGTGCCATCCGGACTAGCGGAAGCTACAATGAGCAGTTCTTC.

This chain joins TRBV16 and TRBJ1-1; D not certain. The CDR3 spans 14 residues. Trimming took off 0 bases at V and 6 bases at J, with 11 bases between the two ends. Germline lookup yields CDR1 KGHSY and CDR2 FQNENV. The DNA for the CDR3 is TGTGCCAGCAGCCAATCGCGGATATCTTCTGAAGCTTTCTTT. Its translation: CASSQSRISSEAFF.

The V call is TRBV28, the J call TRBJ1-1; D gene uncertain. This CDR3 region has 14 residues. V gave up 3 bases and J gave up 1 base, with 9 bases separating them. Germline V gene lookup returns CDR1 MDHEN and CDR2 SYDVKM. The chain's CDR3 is CASSLAGPNTEAFF. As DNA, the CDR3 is TGTGCCAGCAGTTTGGCTGGGCCGAACACTGAAGCTTTCTTT. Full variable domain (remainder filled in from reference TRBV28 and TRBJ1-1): DVKVTQSSRYLVKRTGEKVFLECVQDMDHENMFWYRQDPGLGLRLIYFSYDVKMKEKGDIPEGYSVSREKKERFSLILESASTNQTSMYLCASSLAGPNTEAFFGQGTRLTVV.

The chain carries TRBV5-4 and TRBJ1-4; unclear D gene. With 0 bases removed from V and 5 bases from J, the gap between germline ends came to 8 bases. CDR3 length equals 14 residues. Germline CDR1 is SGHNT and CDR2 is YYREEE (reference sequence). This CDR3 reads CASSLGAENEKLFF. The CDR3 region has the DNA TGTGCCAGCAGCTTGGGGGCAGAAAATGAAAAACTGTTTTTT. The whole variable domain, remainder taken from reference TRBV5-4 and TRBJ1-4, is ETGVTQSPTHLIKTRGQQVTLRCSSQSGHNTVSWYQQALGQGPQFIFQYYREEENGRGNFPPRFSGLQFPNYSSELNVNALELDDSALYLCASSLGAENEKLFFGSGTQLSVL.

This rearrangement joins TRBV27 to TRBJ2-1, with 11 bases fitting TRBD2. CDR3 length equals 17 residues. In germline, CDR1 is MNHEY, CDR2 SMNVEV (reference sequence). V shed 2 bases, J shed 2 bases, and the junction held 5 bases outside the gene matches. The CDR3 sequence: CASSLTTLAGAYNEQFF. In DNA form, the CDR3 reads TGTGCCAGCAGTTTAACTACACTAGCGGGGGCCTACAATGAGCAGTTCTTC.

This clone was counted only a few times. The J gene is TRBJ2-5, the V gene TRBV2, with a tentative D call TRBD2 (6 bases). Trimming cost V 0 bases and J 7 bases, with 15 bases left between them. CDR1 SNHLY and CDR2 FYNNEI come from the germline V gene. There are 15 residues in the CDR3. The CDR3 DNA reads TGTGCCAGCAGTGAAGCGGAGACTATTAGCGGGACCCAGTACTTC. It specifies CASSEAETISGTQYF.

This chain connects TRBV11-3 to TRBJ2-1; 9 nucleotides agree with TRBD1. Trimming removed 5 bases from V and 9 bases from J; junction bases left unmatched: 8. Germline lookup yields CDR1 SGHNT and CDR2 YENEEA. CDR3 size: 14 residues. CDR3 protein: CASSPGQGSSEQFF. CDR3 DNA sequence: TGTGCCAGCAGCCCCGGACAGGGGTCGAGTGAGCAGTTCTTC.

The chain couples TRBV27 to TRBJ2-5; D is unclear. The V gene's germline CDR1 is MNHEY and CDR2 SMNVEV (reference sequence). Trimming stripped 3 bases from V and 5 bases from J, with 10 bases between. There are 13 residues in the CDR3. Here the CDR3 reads CASSFSGWETQYF. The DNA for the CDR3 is TGTGCCAGCAGTTTTTCAGGATGGGAGACCCAGTACTTC.

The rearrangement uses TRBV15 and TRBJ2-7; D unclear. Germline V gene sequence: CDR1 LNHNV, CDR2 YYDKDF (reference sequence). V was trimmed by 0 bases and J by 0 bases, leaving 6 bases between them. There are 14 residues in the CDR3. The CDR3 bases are TGTGCCACCAGCAGAGACTACAGCTCCTACGAGCAGTACTTC. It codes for CATSRDYSSYEQYF.

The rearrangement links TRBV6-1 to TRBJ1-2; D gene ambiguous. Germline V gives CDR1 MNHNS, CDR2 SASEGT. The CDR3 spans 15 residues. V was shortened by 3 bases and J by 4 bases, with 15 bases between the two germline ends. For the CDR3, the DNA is TGTGCCAGCAGTGAGGGAGGCAGCGCTGTCTATGGCTACACCTTC. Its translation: CASSEGGSAVYGYTF.

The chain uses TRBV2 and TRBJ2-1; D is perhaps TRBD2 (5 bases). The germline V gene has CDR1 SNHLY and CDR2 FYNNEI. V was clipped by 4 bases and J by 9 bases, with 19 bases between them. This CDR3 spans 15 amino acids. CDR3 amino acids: CASSAFITGGSEQFF. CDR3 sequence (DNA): TGTGCCAGCAGTGCCTTTATTACCGGAGGCAGTGAGCAGTTCTTC.

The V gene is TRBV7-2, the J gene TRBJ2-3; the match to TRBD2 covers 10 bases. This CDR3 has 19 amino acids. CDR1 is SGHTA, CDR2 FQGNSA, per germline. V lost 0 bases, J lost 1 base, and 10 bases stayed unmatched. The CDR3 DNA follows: TGTGCCAGCAGCTTAGCGTTATACCTAGCGGGAGCGGGCACAGATACGCAGTATTTT. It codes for CASSLALYLAGAGTDTQYF.

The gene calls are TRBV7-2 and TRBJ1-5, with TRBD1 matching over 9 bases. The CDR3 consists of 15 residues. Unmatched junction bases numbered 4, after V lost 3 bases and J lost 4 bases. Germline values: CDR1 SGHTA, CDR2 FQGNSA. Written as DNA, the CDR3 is TGTGCCAGCAGCTTTCCGGGACAGGGAAATCAGCCCCAGCATTTT. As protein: CASSFPGQGNQPQHF.